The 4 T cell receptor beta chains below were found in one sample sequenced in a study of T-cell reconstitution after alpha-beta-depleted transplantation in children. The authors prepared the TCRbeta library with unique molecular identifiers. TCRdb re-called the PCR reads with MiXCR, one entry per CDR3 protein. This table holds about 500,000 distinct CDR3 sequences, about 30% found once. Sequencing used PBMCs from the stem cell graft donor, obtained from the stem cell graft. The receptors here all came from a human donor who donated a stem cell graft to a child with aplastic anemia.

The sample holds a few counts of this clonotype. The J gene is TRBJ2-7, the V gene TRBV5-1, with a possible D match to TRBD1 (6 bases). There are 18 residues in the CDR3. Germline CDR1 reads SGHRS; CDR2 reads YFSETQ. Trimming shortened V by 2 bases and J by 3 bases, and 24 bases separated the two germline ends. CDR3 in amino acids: CASSLVTGRLQGYYEQYV. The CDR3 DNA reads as TGCGCCAGCAGCTTAGTGACAGGACGCCTACAAGGATACTACGAGCAGTACGTC.

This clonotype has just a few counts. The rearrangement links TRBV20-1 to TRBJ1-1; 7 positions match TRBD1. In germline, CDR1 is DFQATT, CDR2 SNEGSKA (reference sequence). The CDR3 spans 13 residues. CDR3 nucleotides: TGCAGCATCCAGGGGGACCTCGGGACTGAAGCTTTCTTT. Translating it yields CSIQGDLGTEAFF.

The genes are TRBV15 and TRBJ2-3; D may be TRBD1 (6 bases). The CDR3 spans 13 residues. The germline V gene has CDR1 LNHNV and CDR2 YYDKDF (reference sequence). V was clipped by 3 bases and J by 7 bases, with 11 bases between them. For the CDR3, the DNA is TGTGCCACCAGCAGCCTACAGGGTCATACGCAGTATTTT. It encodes CATSSLQGHTQYF.

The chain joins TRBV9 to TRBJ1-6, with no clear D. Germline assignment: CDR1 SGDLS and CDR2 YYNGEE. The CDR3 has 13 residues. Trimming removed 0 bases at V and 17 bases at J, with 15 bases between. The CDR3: CASSVATDGLIHF. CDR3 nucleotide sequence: TGTGCCAGCAGCGTAGCTACCGACGGCCTCATCCACTTT.